The 32 T cell receptor beta chains below come from one sample, sequenced in a study of blood T cell repertoires in COVID-19. Method: immunoSEQ multiplex PCR; TCRdb's copy keeps in-frame clones and lacks some. Altogether about 320,000 clones are present, around 84% being singletons, with the ten largest covering over 9.5%. The source material was PBMCs or T cells enriched from blood (not recorded which). These receptors were collected from a woman between 18 and 30 years old who had recovered from COVID-19.

The rearrangement joins TRBV3-1 (or the pseudogene TRBV3-2) to TRBJ1-2; TRBD1 might be the D (6 bases). The CDR3 extends over 22 amino acids. V was trimmed by 3 bases and J by 3 bases, leaving 35 bases between them. The germline gives CDR1 LGHDT, CDR2 YNNKEL (reference sequence). CDR3 amino acids: CASSHLTWQLGVQGRSHYGYTF. CDR3 bases: TGTGCCAGCAGCCACTTAACATGGCAGTTAGGAGTACAGGGTCGATCCCACTATGGCTACACCTTC.

The chain joins TRBV6-1 to TRBJ2-5; TRBD2 matches 7 bases. V was pared by 3 bases and J by 7 bases, with 17 bases of the junction left unmatched. The CDR3 is 17 amino acids. Germline CDR1 is MNHNS and CDR2 is SASEGT. CDR3 nucleotide sequence: TGTGCCAGCAGTGAGCTTGACGCCCGCGGGGGAACGGGGACCCAGTACTTC. Protein sequence: CASSELDARGGTGTQYF.

In its sample, this clone was seen once. An end of the junction differs from the germline gene, which may be a read error. The chain links TRBV7-7 to TRBJ1-1; D ambiguous. Per the germline V gene, CDR1 is SSHAT and CDR2 is FNYEAQ (reference sequence). This CDR3 contains 13 residues. The CDR3 DNA follows: TGTGCTAGCAGCTTAGCTACGGGCACTGAAGCTTTCTTT. This sequence encodes CASSLATGTEAFF.

The sample holds a few counts of this clone. This chain links TRBV5-1 with TRBJ1-2; D is ambiguous. Trimming left V 0 bases short and J 8 bases short, with 14 bases between. The CDR3 runs to 14 residues. Germline CDR1 is SGHRS and CDR2 is YFSETQ. In nucleotides, the CDR3 is TGCGCCAGCAGCTTGGGCCGGGGTACAGAAGGCTACACCTTC. This encodes CASSLGRGTEGYTF.

V and J are TRBV28 and TRBJ1-2; the match to TRBD1 covers 10 bases. V dropped 6 bases and J dropped 4; count of bases not matched to a gene: 8. The CDR3 covers 15 residues. Germline CDR1 MDHEN, CDR2 SYDVKM. CDR3 sequence reads: CASRPQTGGSYGYTF. In DNA, the CDR3 is TGTGCCAGCAGACCTCAGACAGGGGGCAGCTATGGCTACACCTTC.

This clone occurred once. The chain joins TRBV28 to TRBJ2-7; D remains unclear. The CDR3 has 16 amino acids. The germline CDR1 and CDR2 sequences are MDHEN and SYDVKM. The V and J ends lost 3 bases and 1 base respectively, with 16 bases between them. As DNA, the CDR3 is TGTGCCAGCAGTTTTTCCCGACGACTCGCATCCTACGAGCAGTACTTC. It codes for CASSFSRRLASYEQYF. Supplemented by reference TRBV28 and TRBJ2-7, the full variable domain reads DVKVTQSSRYLVKRTGEKVFLECVQDMDHENMFWYRQDPGLGLRLIYFSYDVKMKEKGDIPEGYSVSREKKERFSLILESASTNQTSMYLCASSFSRRLASYEQYFGPGTRLTVT.

The chain has TRBV10-3 and TRBJ1-1; tentatively, D is TRBD1 (6 bases). Germline values: CDR1 ENHRY, CDR2 SYGVKD. Trimming pared 9 bases from V and 1 base from J, leaving 12 bases between. This CDR3 spans 13 amino acids. CDR3 sequence (DNA): TGTGCCATTAGCCAGGGACAGAACACTGAAGCTTTCTTT. Its translation: CAISQGQNTEAFF.

This chain links TRBV5-1 with TRBJ1-1; no clear D. CDR3 length: 16 residues. The V gene's germline CDR1 is SGHRS and CDR2 YFSETQ. V gave up 1 base and J gave up 5 bases, with 18 bases separating them. The CDR3 coding sequence is TGCGCCAGCAGCTTGTCCCCAGGAACCAGTAGGACTGAAGCTTTCTTT. Its protein is CASSLSPGTSRTEAFF.

The genes are TRBV9 and TRBJ2-1, with TRBD2 matching 13 bases. CDR1 SGDLS and CDR2 YYNGEE come from the germline V gene. The CDR3 contains 15 residues. V was clipped by 4 bases and J by 9 bases; unmatched bases: 7. The CDR3 reads CASSLGLAGEGEQFF. The CDR3 DNA sequence: TGTGCCAGCAGCCTTGGACTAGCGGGAGAAGGTGAGCAGTTCTTC.

This chain links TRBV19 with TRBJ1-4; 10 bases line up with TRBD1. The CDR3 has 16 residues. Germline V lookup: CDR1 LNHDA, CDR2 SQIVND (reference sequence). The ends lost 7 bases at V and 4 bases at J; junction bases unmatched: 9. CDR3 sequence (DNA): TGTGCCAGTACCCCCCTGGGGGACAGGGGTAATGAAAAACTGTTTTTT. Amino acids: CASTPLGDRGNEKLFF.

The chain links TRBV6-5 to TRBJ1-5, with no clear D. The CDR3 covers 12 residues. Germline assignment: CDR1 MNHEY and CDR2 SVGAGI. V was shortened by 6 bases and J by 7 bases, with 10 bases between the two germline ends. The CDR3 coding sequence is TGTGCCAGCAGGCGCGGAGGGCAGCCCCAGCATTTT. It encodes CASRRGGQPQHF.

The CDR3, as DNA: TGTGCCAGCAGCCGAGGCCGGGACAGGGACTACAATGAGCAGTTCTTC. This sequence encodes CASSRGRDRDYNEQFF. The J gene is TRBJ2-1, the V gene TRBV3-1 (or the pseudogene TRBV3-2); 9 nucleotides align to TRBD1. The CDR3 runs 16 residues. V was pared by 4 bases and J by 3 bases, with 7 bases of the junction left unmatched. Germline CDR1 LGHDT, CDR2 YNNKEL (reference sequence).

The chain uses TRBV12-3 or TRBV12-4 and TRBJ1-3, with D unresolved. V shed 6 bases and J shed 4 bases, with 10 bases lying between them. The CDR3 is 13 residues long. CDR3 residues: CASSSTPGNTIYF. The CDR3 coding sequence is TGTGCCAGCAGCTCCACACCCGGAAACACCATATATTTT.

V is TRBV7-2 and J is TRBJ1-2; D gene unclear. Germline CDR1 is SGHTA and CDR2 is FQGNSA. V was pared by 9 bases and J by 8 bases, with 16 bases between. The CDR3 is 12 amino acids. The CDR3 region has the DNA TGTGCCAGACTCGAGGGATTCGGGGGCTACACCTTC. Residues: CARLEGFGGYTF.

J is TRBJ1-2 and V is TRBV2, with no clear D. In germline, CDR1 is SNHLY, CDR2 FYNNEI. This CDR3 spans 15 amino acids. Trimming removed 2 bases at V and 1 base at J, with 11 bases between. CDR3 nucleotide sequence: TGTGCCAGCAGTGAACGTCTGCAGAATAACTATGGCTACACCTTC. This encodes CASSERLQNNYGYTF.

The V and J genes are TRBV5-8 and TRBJ2-7; possibly TRBD2 for D (6 bases). Germline V CDR1 and CDR2: SGHTS, YDEGEE. The CDR3 loop spans 15 amino acids. Trimming left V 0 bases short and J 0 bases short, with 10 bases between. CDR3 sequence: CASSLGAGSSYEQYF. The CDR3 DNA is TGTGCCAGCAGCTTGGGTGCGGGGAGCTCCTACGAGCAGTACTTC.

The chain recombines TRBV6-5 with TRBJ2-7; TRBD2 is a possible D gene (7 bases). Germline values: CDR1 MNHEY, CDR2 SVGAGI. The CDR3 is 15 residues long. The V and J ends lost 8 bases and 0 bases respectively, with 17 bases between them. CDR3 coding DNA: TGTGCCAGCGGACTAGAGGGGGGGGCCTCCTACGAGCAGTACTTC. Its protein product is CASGLEGGASYEQYF.

This chain joins TRBV2 and TRBJ2-1, with D possibly being TRBD2 (5 bases). CDR3 size: 15 residues. CDR1 is SNHLY, CDR2 FYNNEI, per germline. Trimming pared 5 bases from V and 4 bases from J, leaving 15 bases between. The CDR3 DNA follows: TGTGCCAGCAGTTTTTCGCTTGGGAGTTACAATGAGCAGTTCTTC. It specifies CASSFSLGSYNEQFF.

The chain is built from TRBV11-2 and TRBJ2-3; 10 nucleotides align to TRBD2. The CDR3 covers 16 residues. Germline V gives CDR1 SGHAT, CDR2 FQNNGV. The V segment lost 3 bases and the J segment 3 bases; nucleotides outside the gene matches: 6. For the CDR3, the DNA is TGTGCCAGCAGCTTTTCACTAGCGGGGTTTACAGATACGCAGTATTTT. Protein sequence: CASSFSLAGFTDTQYF.

The chain uses TRBV7-8 and TRBJ2-1; TRBD2 matches 7 bases. V dropped 5 bases and J dropped 6; count of bases not matched to a gene: 13. The CDR3 loop spans 16 amino acids. Germline assignment: CDR1 SGHVS and CDR2 FQNEAQ. The CDR3 protein is CASSREERGNSNEQFF. The CDR3 DNA sequence: TGTGCCAGCAGCCGAGAGGAGCGGGGTAATTCCAATGAGCAGTTCTTC.

This rearrangement joins TRBV5-1 to TRBJ2-7; tentative D call: TRBD2 (6 bases). This CDR3 spans 13 amino acids. In germline, CDR1 is SGHRS, CDR2 YFSETQ. DNA for the CDR3: TGCGCCAGCAGCCTTGCAGAGGAGGGTCCCGAAGTGGTC. It codes for CASSLAEEGPEVV.

This chain links TRBV10-2 with TRBJ2-1; TRBD2 matches 9 bases. Per the germline V gene, CDR1 is WSHSY and CDR2 is SAAADI. The CDR3 is 15 amino acids. V lost 6 bases, J lost 3 bases, and 6 bases stayed unmatched. This CDR3 reads CASSKAGGIYNEQFF. For the CDR3, the DNA is TGCGCCAGCAGCAAAGCGGGAGGAATCTACAATGAGCAGTTCTTC.

In this sample, this clone turned up a few times. The chain employs TRBV30 and TRBJ1-2; D might be TRBD1 (6 bases). The CDR3 consists of 13 residues. Germline values: CDR1 GTSNPN, CDR2 SVGIG (reference sequence). Trimming cost V 2 bases and J 0 bases, with 7 bases left between them. The CDR3 DNA is TGTGCCTGGAGTTGGGACACTAACTATGGCTACACCTTC. It specifies CAWSWDTNYGYTF.

The chain couples TRBV11-2 to TRBJ1-1; D uncertain. Per the germline V gene, CDR1 is SGHAT and CDR2 is FQNNGV. The CDR3 spans 14 residues. V lost 1 base and J 2 bases, leaving 8 bases between the germline ends. In DNA form, the CDR3 reads TGTGCCAGCAGCTTAGGGTATGGCAACACTGAAGCTTTCTTT. Its translation: CASSLGYGNTEAFF.

The rearrangement links TRBV25-1 to TRBJ1-2; 8 bases line up with TRBD1. Trimming cost V 0 bases and J 4 bases; bases outside gene matches: 7. This CDR3 has 16 residues. CDR1 is MGHDK, CDR2 SYGVNS, per germline. The DNA of the CDR3 is TGTGCCAGCAGTGAATATGGGCGACAGGGGACCTATGGCTACACCTTC. This sequence encodes CASSEYGRQGTYGYTF.

The J gene is TRBJ2-3, the V gene TRBV19; D is uncertain. The CDR3 contains 15 residues. The V gene lost 4 bases and the J gene lost 0 bases, with 11 bases spanning the gap. CDR1 is LNHDA and CDR2 is SQIVND in the germline V gene (reference sequence). CDR3 sequence: CASSSQKSSTDTQYF. In DNA, the CDR3 is TGTGCCAGTAGTAGCCAGAAATCTAGCACAGATACGCAGTATTTT.

V is TRBV6-5 and J is TRBJ1-2; D gene uncertain. CDR3 length: 15 residues. Trimming took 2 bases from V and 3 from J, leaving 13 bases between them. Germline CDR1 and CDR2: MNHEY and SVGAGI. CDR3 residues: CASSYLRGGDYGYTF. CDR3 bases: TGTGCCAGCAGTTACCTCCGAGGCGGGGACTATGGCTACACCTTC.

J is TRBJ1-6 and V is TRBV18, with a weak D call TRBD1 (5 bases). Germline V CDR1 and CDR2: KGHSH, LQKENI. The CDR3 loop spans 14 amino acids. The V and J ends lost 2 bases and 10 bases respectively, with 12 bases between them. The CDR3 nucleotides read TGTGCCAGCTCACCAAGCGGGACGGGCTCACCCCTCCACTTT. This gives the protein CASSPSGTGSPLHF.

This CDR3 reads CASSMTGTGVGGNTIYF. CDR3 coding DNA: TGTGCCAGCAGCATGACCGGGACAGGCGTCGGAGGAAACACCATATATTTT. This chain joins TRBV13 and TRBJ1-3, with 8 bases lining up with TRBD1. This CDR3 has 17 residues. Trimming took 5 bases from V and 4 from J; bases not matched to a gene: 13. The germline gives CDR1 PRHDT, CDR2 FYEKMQ (reference sequence).

This clone was observed a single time. CDR3 region: CASSQDRTNQPQHF. In DNA form, the CDR3 reads TGTGCCAGCAGCCAAGATCGGACAAATCAGCCCCAGCATTTT. This chain connects TRBV4-2 to TRBJ1-5, with D maybe TRBD1 (5 bases). Per germline, CDR1 LGHNA and CDR2 YNFKEQ. The CDR3 is 14 residues long. Deletions cut 0 bases from V and 4 bases from J, with 7 bases between.

The J gene is TRBJ1-6, the V gene TRBV7-2; no clear D. The CDR3 runs 14 residues. Trimming shortened V by 0 bases and J by 8 bases, and 8 bases separated the two germline ends. Germline CDR1 SGHTA, CDR2 FQGNSA. The CDR3 sequence: CASSLAGAYSPLHF. CDR3 sequence (DNA): TGTGCCAGCAGCTTAGCAGGAGCATATTCACCCCTCCACTTT. The full variable domain, its missing parts supplied by reference TRBV7-2 and TRBJ1-6, is GAGVSQSPSNKVTEKGKDVELRCDPISGHTALYWYRQSLGQGLEFLIYFQGNSAPDKSGLPSDRFSAERTGGSVSTLTIQRTQQEDSAVYLCASSLAGAYSPLHFGNGTRLTVT.

The chain employs TRBV2 and TRBJ2-3, with D unclear. Trimming left V 6 bases short and J 6 bases short, with 10 bases between. Germline V CDR1 and CDR2: SNHLY, FYNNEI. CDR3 length: 12 residues. CDR3 DNA sequence: TGTGCCAGCAGAGTGGCACGTGATACGCAGTATTTT. Amino acids: CASRVARDTQYF.